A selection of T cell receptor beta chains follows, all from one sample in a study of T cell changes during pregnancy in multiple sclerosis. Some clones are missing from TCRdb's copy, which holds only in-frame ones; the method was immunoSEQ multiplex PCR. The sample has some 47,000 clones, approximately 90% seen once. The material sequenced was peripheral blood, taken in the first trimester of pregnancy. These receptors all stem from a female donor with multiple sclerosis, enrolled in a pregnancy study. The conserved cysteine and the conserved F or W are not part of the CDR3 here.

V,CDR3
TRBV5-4,ASSFVAGGQETQY
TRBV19,ASSITRGYNEQF
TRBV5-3,ARSTYRGLINFPEAF
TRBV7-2,ASTLVGRDQPQH
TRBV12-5,ASGLLRDRNEKLF
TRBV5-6,ASSTRGAGNYGYT
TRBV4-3,ASSQDRGEAYNEQF
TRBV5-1,ASSSGLAKTDTQY
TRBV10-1,ASSSRGTQETQY
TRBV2,ASSGTAVNSPLH
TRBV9,ASSPPQGDRGYT
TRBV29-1,SVETGGQETQY
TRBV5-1,ASSLTSGQETQY
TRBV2,ASSLDTRQTAQH
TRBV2,ASSDNGGPQETQY
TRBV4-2,ASSQDSTGIGETQY
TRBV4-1,ASSQVAEKLF
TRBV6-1,ASSDGARGHGYT
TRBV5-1,ASSLRFGSSYEQY
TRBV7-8,ASSPPRVLGDGYT
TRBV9,ASGRQGALDTEAF
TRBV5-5,ASSSDDLAGETQY
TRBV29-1,SVARTSSYEQY
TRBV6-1,ASSEGARIEQY
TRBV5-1,ASSLEGAYNEQY
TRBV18,ASSFQGTGSPLH
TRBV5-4,ASSLPDRTGSYEQY
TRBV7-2,ASSSSHYRETQY
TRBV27,ASSPYPWTSGGEAETQY
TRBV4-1,ASSHSGRGGGEKLF
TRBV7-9,ASSVLAGAYNEQF
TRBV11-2,ASSLGVNRADTQY
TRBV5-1,ASSPGTGFSEQY
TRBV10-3,ATQGADTGELF
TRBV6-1,ATQGLDTGELF
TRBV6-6,ASSSVQGNRY
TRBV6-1,ASSEGQGSIYGYT
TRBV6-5,ASRGGDGYT
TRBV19,ASKDRGPTDTQY
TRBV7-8,ASSLGAGVGTGYT
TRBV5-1,ASSLTTGGNQPQH
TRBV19,ASSASTDRVEQPQH
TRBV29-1,SVAGYAEAF
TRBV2,ASSALGGETQY
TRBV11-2,ASSLDDSQSYEQY
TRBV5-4,ATAFGRGNSPLH
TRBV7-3,ASSLTGQRGSSYEQY
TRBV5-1,ASSSYDREAF
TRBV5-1,ASSLVIVGTSGTGELF
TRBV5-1,ASSLSGTGAYEQY
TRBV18,ASSPTRTYNSPLH
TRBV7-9,ASSSRNQPQH
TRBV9,ASSVAAGGEQY
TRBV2,ASSEAVWGPGEQY